These T cell receptor beta chains were read from a single sample in a study of early T cells in non-severe SARS-CoV-2 infection. TCRdb re-called the 5' RACE reads through MiXCR, storing one row per CDR3 protein. This sample yields roughly 30,000 distinct CDR3 sequences, of which about 4.6% are seen a single time; 5.5% to 7% belongs to the top ten. Sequencing was carried out using whole blood. The receptor set was obtained from an adult who was a healthcare worker with PCR-confirmed SARS-CoV-2 infection or an uninfected control (not recorded which). The CDR3 runs from the conserved cysteine through the conserved F or W. D genes are given only for firm matches. The size entry gives once, few, many, or a class for an expanded clone.

D: TRBD2
V: TRBV20-1
size: many
J: TRBJ2-5
DNA: TGCAGTGCTAGAGGCGGTCGCGGGACTAGCGGAGGGGAGACCCAGTACTTC
CDR3: CSARGGRGTSGGETQYF

D: NA
V: TRBV7-9
size: few
J: TRBJ2-7
DNA: TGTGCCAGCAGCTTCTTACCTGGGAAGGGGGACTCCTACGAGCAGTACTTC
CDR3: CASSFLPGKGDSYEQYF

D: NA
V: TRBV2
size: many
J: TRBJ1-5
DNA: TGTGCCAGCAGTTTTGTCCCTAGCAATCAGCCCCAGCATTTT
CDR3: CASSFVPSNQPQHF

D: TRBD1
V: TRBV7-9
size: many
J: TRBJ2-5
DNA: TGTGCCAGCAGCTCACTGGGACAGCAAGAGACCCAGTACTTC
CDR3: CASSSLGQQETQYF

D: TRBD1
V: TRBV20-1
size: many
J: TRBJ1-6
DNA: TGCAGTGCTAGGGATCCGGGATCCCCCAGGGGACAGCCCCTCCACTTT
CDR3: CSARDPGSPRGQPLHF

D: NA
V: TRBV20-1
size: many
J: TRBJ1-1
DNA: TGCAGTGCTAGCGGGACGCATGGAGAAGCTTTCTTT
CDR3: CSASGTHGEAFF

D: NA
V: TRBV5-1
size: many
J: TRBJ2-3
DNA: TGCGCCAGCGCCTTGCGCGGACCACTAACCTCAGATACGCAGTATTTT
CDR3: CASALRGPLTSDTQYF

D: TRBD1
V: TRBV7-8
size: many
J: TRBJ1-4
DNA: TGTGCCAGCAGCCAGCGACAGGGGTTAGGCGGAAATGAAAAACTGTTTTTT
CDR3: CASSQRQGLGGNEKLFF

D: NA
V: TRBV2
size: few
J: TRBJ2-3
DNA: TGTGCCAGCAGCCTGGGGCGGACCCGCACAGATACGCAGTATTTT
CDR3: CASSLGRTRTDTQYF

D: NA
V: TRBV3-2
size: many
J: TRBJ2-7
DNA: TGTGCCAGCAGCCAAGATACAGGGGACACCTACGAGCAGTACTTC
CDR3: CASSQDTGDTYEQYF